The 22 T cell receptor beta chains reported below all come from one sample, sequenced in a study of cytomegalovirus exposure and HLA in healthy donors. The PCR was carried out with 60 Vbeta primers and 13 Jbeta primers. The assay was immunoSEQ multiplex PCR, and TCRdb's table has in-frame clones only and misses some. The table has 150,000 to 200,000 clones, more than 80% seen once. Sequenced material: PBMCs. These receptor sequences come from a woman in her 30s in good health and CMV-seropositive.

This chain uses TRBV4-2 with TRBJ2-7; D possibly corresponds to TRBD1 (5 bases). The CDR3 has 15 amino acids. Germline V gives CDR1 LGHNA, CDR2 YNFKEQ. V gave up 6 bases and J gave up 4 bases, with 19 bases separating them. This CDR3 is CASSPLQGQGYEQYF. CDR3 DNA: TGTGCCAGCAGTCCCCTCCAGGGCCAAGGGTACGAGCAGTACTTC.

The V call is TRBV4-3, the J call TRBJ1-1; D is uncertain. Trimming cost V 0 bases and J 1 base, with 9 bases left between them. The CDR3 consists of 15 residues. Germline V lookup: CDR1 LGHNA, CDR2 YSLEER. This CDR3 is CASSQESSSNTEAFF. DNA for the CDR3: TGCGCCAGCAGCCAAGAGTCCAGTTCGAACACTGAAGCTTTCTTT.

This rearrangement joins TRBV19 to TRBJ1-4; the D gene is possibly TRBD1 (5 bases). The V end was cut by 3 bases, the J end by 10 bases, with 12 bases between. The CDR3 is made up of 13 amino acids. Germline assignment: CDR1 LNHDA and CDR2 SQIVND (reference sequence). This chain's CDR3 is CASSMVAGTKLFF. DNA for the CDR3: TGTGCCAGTAGTATGGTCGCGGGGACAAAACTGTTTTTT.

The chain couples TRBV11-2 to TRBJ2-5, with a weak D call TRBD1 (6 bases). The CDR3 contains 13 residues. V was cut by 7 bases and J by 12 bases, with 21 bases left in between. Germline V gene data show CDR1 as SGHAT and CDR2 as FQNNGV. The CDR3 here is CASTLVQGVTKYF. CDR3 coding DNA: TGTGCCAGCACCTTGGTACAGGGCGTGACGAAGTACTTC.

This chain joins TRBV6-8 and TRBJ2-3; tentative D call: TRBD1 (6 bases). The CDR3 sequence is 20 residues long. The V end lost 4 bases, the J end lost 3 bases, and 29 bases lay between the germline ends. Germline CDR1 MNHGY, CDR2 SAAAGT. In DNA form, the CDR3 reads TGTGCCAGCAGTTCGGGGCAGCAGGGGCTACGAACTCGTTTAACAGATACGCAGTATTTT. It codes for CASSSGQQGLRTRLTDTQYF.

The V and J genes are TRBV5-1 and TRBJ2-5; 8 bases are a match to TRBD2. V was clipped by 0 bases and J by 4 bases; unmatched bases: 8. Germline assignment: CDR1 SGHRS and CDR2 YFSETQ. The CDR3 contains 16 residues. The chain's CDR3 is CASSLVVAGRAETQYF. The CDR3 DNA is TGCGCCAGCAGCTTGGTGGTAGCGGGGAGGGCAGAGACCCAGTACTTC.

The CDR3 loop is CASSLVPDRRNTGELFF. The CDR3, as DNA: TGCGCCAGCAGCTTGGTACCAGACAGAAGGAACACCGGGGAGCTGTTTTTT. The rearrangement uses TRBV5-1 and TRBJ2-2; TRBD1 might be the D (5 bases). V shed 0 bases and J shed 1 base, with 13 bases lying between them. Germline V CDR1 and CDR2: SGHRS, YFSETQ. This CDR3 has 17 amino acids.

V usage is TRBV11-2 and J usage is TRBJ2-7; TRBD1 matches 12 bases. The CDR3 is 15 amino acids. The germline gives CDR1 SGHAT, CDR2 FQNNGV. V trimming: 1 base; J trimming: 6 bases; junction bases outside the gene matches: 4. CDR3 protein: CASSLVGTGGSEQYF. CDR3 coding DNA: TGTGCCAGCAGCTTAGTCGGGACAGGGGGCTCCGAGCAGTACTTC.

CDR3 coding DNA: TGCGCCAGCAGCCTTGAGCCTACCCCTTTGTTTGCTTTCTTT. It is translated as CASSLEPTPLFAFF. The chain recombines TRBV5-1 with TRBJ1-1; D gene ambiguous. This CDR3 spans 14 amino acids. Germline V gene lookup returns CDR1 SGHRS and CDR2 YFSETQ. Trimming removed 4 bases at V and 11 bases at J, with 21 bases between.

The V gene is TRBV19, the J gene TRBJ1-1, with 7 bases matching TRBD1. The CDR3 sequence is 12 residues long. Trimming took 6 bases from V and 5 from J; bases not matched to a gene: 3. The V gene's germline CDR1 is LNHDA and CDR2 SQIVND (reference sequence). The CDR3 DNA is TGTGCCAGTAGCAGCAGGGGGACTGAAGCTTTCTTT. It encodes CASSSRGTEAFF. The variable domain in full, completed from reference TRBV19 and TRBJ1-1, reads DGGITQSPKYLFRKEGQNVTLSCEQNLNHDAMYWYRQDPGQGLRLIYYSQIVNDFQKGDIAEGYSVSREKKESFPLTVTSAQKNPTAFYLCASSSRGTEAFFGQGTRLTVV.

This chain links TRBV5-8 with TRBJ1-2; a possible D gene is TRBD1 (6 bases). Germline CDR1 reads SGHTS; CDR2 reads YDEGEE. CDR3 length equals 16 residues. V was clipped by 2 bases and J by 3 bases, with 17 bases between them. This chain's CDR3 is CASSFFRGGSYYGYTF. CDR3 bases: TGTGCCAGCAGCTTCTTCCGTGGGGGCAGCTACTATGGCTACACCTTC.

The V and J genes are TRBV29-1 and TRBJ1-2, with 8 positions matching TRBD1. The CDR3 covers 14 residues. Germline CDR1 SQVTM, CDR2 ANQGSEA. V trimming: 4 bases; J trimming: 5 bases; junction bases outside the gene matches: 9. CDR3 loop: CSVGHRGLVYGYTF. The CDR3 DNA reads TGCAGCGTTGGCCACAGGGGGTTGGTTTATGGCTACACCTTC.

The chain links TRBV7-9 to TRBJ2-3, with TRBD1 as a possible D gene (5 bases). This CDR3 is 19 amino acids long. Per germline, CDR1 SEHNR and CDR2 FQNEAQ (reference sequence). V was shortened by 4 bases and J by 0 bases, with 23 bases between the two germline ends. As DNA, the CDR3 is TGTGCCAGCAGCTCACAAACATCGAGACAGCGAACTAGCACAGATACGCAGTATTTT. It yields the protein CASSSQTSRQRTSTDTQYF.

This clone was seen more than once but under ten times. This chain connects TRBV7-3 to TRBJ2-6; 8 nucleotides agree with TRBD1. The trim removed 5 bases at V and 1 base at J, leaving 7 bases unmatched. The CDR3 covers 17 residues. From germline, CDR1 is SGHTA and CDR2 FQGTGA. The CDR3 DNA reads as TGTGCCAGCAGCGCCGGACAGGGTACTTCTGGGGCCAACGTCCTGACTTTC. Translating it yields CASSAGQGTSGANVLTF.

The chain uses TRBV27 and TRBJ1-6, with 7 positions matching TRBD1. This CDR3 has 16 residues. The germline V gene has CDR1 MNHEY and CDR2 SMNVEV (reference sequence). The ends lost 6 bases at V and 7 bases at J; junction bases unmatched: 12. The CDR3 protein is CASSKIRVRGNSPLHF. The CDR3 DNA is TGTGCCAGCAGCAAGATAAGGGTCAGGGGGAATTCACCCCTCCACTTT.

The J gene is TRBJ1-6, the V gene TRBV2; D is uncertain. The CDR3 totals 14 residues. V gave up 4 bases and J gave up 8 bases, with 12 bases separating them. Germline assignment: CDR1 SNHLY and CDR2 FYNNEI. This CDR3 is CASSAYQVDSPLHF. In nucleotides, the CDR3 is TGTGCCAGCAGTGCCTATCAGGTGGATTCACCCCTCCACTTT.

This chain uses TRBV5-1 with TRBJ2-2, with TRBD1 matching 11 bases. CDR1 is SGHRS, CDR2 YFSETQ, per germline. The CDR3 consists of 16 residues. The J segment lost 4 bases and the V segment lost 3 bases, leaving 5 bases of the junction unmatched. This CDR3 is CASSYGQGAATGELFF. CDR3 DNA: TGCGCCAGCAGCTACGGACAGGGGGCGGCCACCGGGGAGCTGTTTTTT.

This clone came up a few times. Compared with germline, one end of the junction differs, possibly owing to a read error. This rearrangement joins TRBV7-9 to TRBJ1-1, with a weak D call TRBD1 (6 bases). The CDR3 sequence is 16 residues long. Germline assignment: CDR1 SEHNR and CDR2 FQNEAQ (reference sequence). In nucleotides, the CDR3 is TGTTCCAGCAGCCGGGGGAGGCGGGGGCGCGACACTGAAGCTTTCTTT. Encoded protein: CSSSRGRRGRDTEAFF.

The chain joins TRBV11-2 to TRBJ2-7; the match to TRBD1 covers 8 bases. CDR1 and CDR2 (germline): SGHAT, FQNNGV. Unmatched junction bases numbered 2, after V lost 3 bases and J lost 1 base. The CDR3 sequence is 14 residues long. In DNA, the CDR3 is TGTGCCAGCAGCTTGTGGGACAGGTCCTACGAGCAGTACTTC. It yields the protein CASSLWDRSYEQYF.

The CDR3 sequence: CASSFGDSSGNTIYF. The CDR3 DNA reads TGCGCCAGCAGCTTCGGGGACAGCTCTGGAAACACCATATATTTT. The chain carries TRBV5-1 and TRBJ1-3; TRBD1 matches at 7 bases. CDR3 length equals 15 residues. The germline V gene has CDR1 SGHRS and CDR2 YFSETQ. With 2 bases clipped from V and 0 bases from J, the junction kept 2 bases outside the gene matches.

CDR3 sequence: CASSLTGAWETQYF. CDR3 nucleotide sequence: TGTGCCAGCAGCTTGACAGGGGCATGGGAGACCCAGTACTTC. The J gene is TRBJ2-5, the V gene TRBV5-6; 7 bases match TRBD1. Germline CDR1 SGHDT, CDR2 YYEEEE. The ends lost 1 base at V and 5 bases at J; junction bases unmatched: 5. CDR3 length: 14 amino acids.

This clone occurred a few times. The rearrangement links TRBV7-9 to TRBJ2-7; 11 bases agree with TRBD1. Per germline, CDR1 SEHNR and CDR2 FQNEAQ (reference sequence). There are 15 residues in the CDR3. The V and J ends lost 5 bases and 9 bases, in that order; junction bases with no gene match: 12. The CDR3 is CASSTGQGAQWTQYF. In DNA, the CDR3 is TGTGCCAGCAGCACAGGACAGGGGGCTCAGTGGACGCAGTACTTC. The variable domain in full, completed from reference TRBV7-9 and TRBJ2-7, reads DTGVSQNPRHKITKRGQNVTFRCDPISEHNRLYWYRQTLGQGPEFLTYFQNEAQLEKSRLLSDRFSAERPKGSFSTLEIQRTEQGDSAMYLCASSTGQGAQWTQYFGPGTRLTVT.